This T cell receptor (beta chain) emerged from a study of T-cell reconstitution after alpha-beta-depleted transplantation in children. Unique molecular identifiers featured in how the TCRbeta library was prepared. One entry per CDR3 protein, called by TCRdb with MiXCR from the PCR reads. The sample holds approximately 240,000 distinct CDR3 sequences, roughly 9% seen once. The trim removed 10 bases at V and 1 base at J, leaving 6 bases unmatched. The germline V gene encodes CDR1 ENHRY and CDR2 SYGVKD. The length of the CDR3 is 14 residues. The sequences come from PBMCs from the stem cell graft donor, collected from the stem cell graft. The sequence came from a human donor who donated a stem cell graft to a child with acute lymphoblastic leukemia. This chain links TRBV10-3 with TRBJ2-2; 7 nucleotides align to TRBD1. CDR3 coding DNA: TGTGCCACCGTTCGGACAGGGAACACCGGGGAGCTGTTTTTT. It yields the protein CATVRTGNTGELFF.